This T cell receptor (beta chain) was documented in a study of CD8+ T cells in alopecia areata. Points from the study as a whole: It was lesional scalp, especially alopecia totalis/universalis, that showed higher clonality than normal scalp. Sequences from scalp samples also cover resident alphabeta T cells of normal skin.

A note on this clone: Its antigen remains unknown.

From germline, CDR1 is SEHNR and CDR2 FQNEAQ (reference sequence). The CDR3 spans 12 residues. Trimming cost V 2 bases and J 4 bases, with 6 bases left between them. It was from alopecia areata patients that lesional scalp punch biopsies and peripheral blood were collected. Researchers picked out CD4+ and CD8+ T cells from PBMCs by sorting. Sequencing relied on a cDNA template that was reverse transcribed from extracted RNA. Libraries were prepared by immunoSEQ multiplex PCR; TCRdb keeps only in-frame clonotypes and omits some of them. This sample has about 64,000 clones, with 40% to 50% found just once.

This TCR came from a human donor with alopecia areata. V is TRBV7-9 and J is TRBJ2-7, with D unclear. Sequenced: NKG2D-low CD8+ T cells sorted from blood. CDR3 sequence: CASSLQTYEQYF. Written as DNA, the CDR3 is TGTGCCAGCAGCTTACAGACTTACGAGCAGTACTTC.